Listed below are T cell receptor beta chains from one sample, sequenced in a study of T-cell reconstitution after alpha-beta-depleted transplantation in children. One entry per CDR3 protein, called by TCRdb with MiXCR from the PCR reads. Of 5,100 or so distinct CDR3 sequences listed, approximately 30% are singletons. The source material was PBMCs, mostly from graft donor cells, sampled 60 days after TCRalphabeta/CD19-depleted stem cell transplant. The receptors here all came from a male patient aged 2-10 years who had a stem cell transplant for acute lymphoblastic leukemia, so the T cells may come from the graft donor. The CDR3 runs from the conserved cysteine through the conserved F or W. Some rows mark clone size as missing; the rest say once, few, many or name a class of expanded clone.

CDR3 protein: CASSFGVANYGYTF
V gene: TRBV12-3/TRBV12-4
J gene: TRBJ1-2
clone size: NA

CDR3 protein: CASSLARNEAFF
V gene: TRBV7-9
J gene: TRBJ1-1
clone size: many

CDR3 protein: CASSLDRYGYTF
V gene: TRBV7-9
J gene: TRBJ1-2
clone size: NA

CDR3 protein: CASGRGVRGTEAFF
V gene: TRBV2
J gene: TRBJ1-1
clone size: many

CDR3 protein: CASSLIFSRVFF
V gene: TRBV7-9
J gene: TRBJ2-1
clone size: medium-sized

CDR3 protein: CASSFEYSNQPQHF
V gene: TRBV12-3/TRBV12-4
J gene: TRBJ1-5
clone size: many

CDR3 protein: CASSLLVGTGDYGYTF
V gene: TRBV7-9
J gene: TRBJ1-2
clone size: many

CDR3 protein: CASSLGGGLLETQYF
V gene: TRBV12-3/TRBV12-4
J gene: TRBJ2-5
clone size: many

CDR3 protein: CASSPRLNSDRDGYTF
V gene: TRBV7-2
J gene: TRBJ1-2
clone size: once

CDR3 protein: CSAGNAGGTDTQYF
V gene: TRBV20-1
J gene: TRBJ2-3
clone size: NA

CDR3 protein: CASRGTGAEKLFF
V gene: TRBV6-1
J gene: TRBJ1-4
clone size: few

CDR3 protein: CASSLRLAGVETQYF
V gene: TRBV5-6
J gene: TRBJ2-5
clone size: NA

CDR3 protein: CSVEPETKGTEAFF
V gene: TRBV29-1
J gene: TRBJ1-1
clone size: medium-sized

CDR3 protein: CASSIGPSSYEQYF
V gene: TRBV19
J gene: TRBJ2-7
clone size: medium-sized

CDR3 protein: CASSLYWGGSSYNEQFF
V gene: TRBV5-5
J gene: TRBJ2-1
clone size: large

CDR3 protein: CASSLGGTGARTDTQYF
V gene: TRBV7-9
J gene: TRBJ2-3
clone size: many

CDR3 protein: CSARVAGTYNEQFF
V gene: TRBV20-1
J gene: TRBJ2-1
clone size: medium-sized

CDR3 protein: CASSQAEVAYEQYF
V gene: TRBV4-1
J gene: TRBJ2-7
clone size: NA

CDR3 protein: CSALRDLQETQYF
V gene: TRBV20-1
J gene: TRBJ2-5
clone size: NA

CDR3 protein: CASSVDPLWGRGAFF
V gene: TRBV9
J gene: TRBJ1-1
clone size: many

CDR3 protein: CSAAGQVNEKLFF
V gene: TRBV20-1
J gene: TRBJ1-4
clone size: many

CDR3 protein: CASSRTRHETQYF
V gene: TRBV5-8
J gene: TRBJ2-5
clone size: many

CDR3 protein: CAISQGTGNTIYF
V gene: TRBV10-3
J gene: TRBJ1-3
clone size: many

CDR3 protein: CASSPRRAGIAPQHF
V gene: TRBV12-3/TRBV12-4
J gene: TRBJ1-5
clone size: NA

CDR3 protein: CASSLRSITNEKLFF
V gene: TRBV7-9
J gene: TRBJ1-4
clone size: medium-sized

CDR3 protein: CASSNWRTTQPQHF
V gene: TRBV2
J gene: TRBJ1-5
clone size: many

CDR3 protein: CASGPQGLSNQPQHF
V gene: TRBV2
J gene: TRBJ1-5
clone size: many

CDR3 protein: CSARGRHTQYF
V gene: TRBV20-1
J gene: TRBJ2-3
clone size: many

CDR3 protein: CASSPGPPYNEQFF
V gene: TRBV3-1
J gene: TRBJ2-1
clone size: many

CDR3 protein: CASSPIGVLEQYF
V gene: TRBV11-2
J gene: TRBJ2-7
clone size: medium-sized

CDR3 protein: CASSLWTVPDTEAFF
V gene: TRBV7-9
J gene: TRBJ1-1
clone size: many